This T cell receptor (beta chain) emerged from a study of T cells in localized non-small cell lung cancer. This clone was seen repeatedly, ten times or more. Sequenced by immunoSEQ multiplex PCR; TCRdb stores in-frame clones only, minus some. Found here are 50,000 to 55,000 clones, around 86% of them singletons; the top ten hold about a sixth. The germline V gene encodes CDR1 SGHVS and CDR2 FNYEAQ. V shed 5 bases, J shed 8 bases, and the junction held 14 bases outside the gene matches. CDR3 length equals 18 residues. The V call is TRBV7-6, the J call TRBJ2-1; 14 bases line up with TRBD2. The material was PBMCs, obtained before any cancer treatment. This TCR came from a female donor with stage II lung adenocarcinoma. CDR3 sequence (DNA): TGTGCCAGCAGCCCCTACCCAATGACTAGCGGGGGGGCCTATGAGCAGTTCTTC. Its translation: CASSPYPMTSGGAYEQFF. Supplemented by reference TRBV7-6 and TRBJ2-1, the full variable domain reads GAGVSQSPRYKVTKRGQDVALRCDPISGHVSLYWYRQALGQGPEFLTYFNYEAQQDKSGLPNDRFSAERPEGSISTLTIQRTEQRDSAMYRCASSPYPMTSGGAYEQFFGPGTRLTVL.